This TCR beta chain was captured by sequencing in a study of T cells in Graves' hyperthyroidism and ophthalmopathy. Using RNA transcripts as the source, TCR beta CDR3 regions were amplified. In the first-round RT-PCR of the TCR CDR3, the HTBI primer set was used. Each CDR3 protein is one row after TCRdb ran MiXCR on the multiplex PCR reads. The sample has 750,000 to 900,000 distinct CDR3 sequences; roughly 40% are singletons. V lost 0 bases to trimming and J lost 8 bases, with 10 bases between them. The CDR3 length is 13 residues. Germline-derived CDR1 and CDR2 are ENHRY and SYGVKD. Sequenced sample: blood. The chain has TRBV10-3 and TRBJ1-2; D gene unclear. The clonotype originates from a man between 18 and 35 years old with Graves' hyperthyroidism. The CDR3 DNA reads TGTGCCATCAGTGAGTCCACGGGGAAGGGCTACACCTTC. This sequence encodes CAISESTGKGYTF.